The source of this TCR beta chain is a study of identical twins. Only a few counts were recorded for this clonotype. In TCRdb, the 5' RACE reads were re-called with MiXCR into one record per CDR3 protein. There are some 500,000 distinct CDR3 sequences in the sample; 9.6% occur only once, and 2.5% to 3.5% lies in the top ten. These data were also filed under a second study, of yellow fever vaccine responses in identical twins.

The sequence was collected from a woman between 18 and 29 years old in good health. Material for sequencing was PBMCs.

The DNA for the CDR3 is TGTGCCAGCAGCATTAGTCCCGGGACTGGCGCAGATACGCAGTATTTT. It translates to CASSISPGTGADTQYF. J is TRBJ2-3 and V is TRBV12-3 or TRBV12-4; D might be TRBD2 (6 bases). Trimming removed 6 bases from V and 4 bases from J, with 20 bases in between. This CDR3 is 16 amino acids long.